The T cell receptor (beta chain) described here comes from a study of blood T cell repertoires in COVID-19. About the research overall: Specimens from acute and convalescent COVID-19 originated in the United States, Italy and Spain.

V gave up 1 base and J gave up 3 bases, with 8 bases separating them. The CDR3 is 14 residues long. CDR1 and CDR2 from the germline V gene are SGHTA and FQGNSA. On this clone itself: Other DNA sequences in this sample translate to the same CDR3.

Sequenced by immunoSEQ multiplex PCR; TCRdb stores in-frame clones only, minus some. The profile shows 90,000 to 100,000 clones, roughly 89% of them singletons. The sequenced sample consisted of peripheral blood. The chain carries TRBV7-2 and TRBJ2-3, with D perhaps matching TRBD2 (6 bases). The clonotype originates from a human donor in a cohort sampled during active COVID-19. The CDR3 nucleotides read TGTGCCAGCAGCTTAGGGCTAGCGACAGATACGCAGTATTTT. The encoded protein is CASSLGLATDTQYF.